These 9 T cell receptor beta chains were all obtained from the same sample, sequenced in a study of cytomegalovirus exposure and HLA in healthy donors. The PCR ran on 60 Vbeta and 13 Jbeta primers. The data were produced by immunoSEQ multiplex PCR, yet TCRdb's version contains in-frame clones alone and is incomplete. The sample records 80,000 to 90,000 clones, 81% being singletons. Input material: PBMCs. The source of these receptors is a woman in her thirties in good health and CMV-seronegative.

The gene calls are TRBV27 and TRBJ2-1; no definite D call. Looked up from germline, CDR1 is MNHEY and CDR2 is SMNVEV (reference sequence). Trimming removed 4 bases from V and 5 bases from J, with 9 bases in between. The CDR3 runs 13 residues. The CDR3 DNA sequence: TGTGCCAGCAGTTGGGTACAGAACAATGAGCAGTTCTTC. It specifies CASSWVQNNEQFF.

The chain is built from TRBV29-1 and TRBJ2-3; TRBD2 might be the D (6 bases). V was pared by 6 bases and J by 11 bases, with 15 bases between. In germline, CDR1 is SQVTM, CDR2 ANQGSEA. This CDR3 has 11 residues. The CDR3 DNA sequence: TGCAGCGTGAAAGGGGCGCGGGGGCAGTATTTT. It specifies CSVKGARGQYF.

This sequence joins TRBV7-3 and TRBJ2-2; 9 bases fit TRBD2. This CDR3 spans 16 amino acids. Unmatched junction bases numbered 5, after V lost 2 bases and J lost 4 bases. The germline CDR1 and CDR2 sequences are SGHTA and FQGTGA. CDR3 protein: CASSLAGGPGTGELFF. As DNA, the CDR3 is TGTGCCAGCAGCTTAGCGGGAGGGCCGGGCACCGGGGAGCTGTTTTTT.

J is TRBJ2-5 and V is TRBV30; 11 nucleotides match TRBD1. Germline CDR1 reads GTSNPN; CDR2 reads SVGIG (reference sequence). V lost 3 bases to trimming and J lost 5 bases; unmatched junction nucleotides: 8. The CDR3 covers 15 residues. Written as DNA, the CDR3 is TGTGCCTGGAGCACGGGACAGGGGGGATGGGAGACCCAGTACTTC. This encodes CAWSTGQGGWETQYF.

The sample holds a few counts of this clone. This rearrangement joins TRBV28 to TRBJ2-5; a weak D match, TRBD2 (6 bases). The length of the CDR3 is 17 residues. Trimming removed 2 bases from V and 4 bases from J, with 20 bases in between. The V gene's germline CDR1 is MDHEN and CDR2 SYDVKM. The CDR3 nucleotides read TGTGCCAGCAGTTTAAATAGTATTGGCGGGATGGCAGAGACCCAGTACTTC. Protein sequence: CASSLNSIGGMAETQYF. Using reference TRBV28 and TRBJ2-5 for the parts outside the CDR3, the full variable domain is DVKVTQSSRYLVKRTGEKVFLECVQDMDHENMFWYRQDPGLGLRLIYFSYDVKMKEKGDIPEGYSVSREKKERFSLILESASTNQTSMYLCASSLNSIGGMAETQYFGPGTRLLVL.

The chain couples TRBV30 to TRBJ1-2, with a tentative D call TRBD1 (5 bases). The CDR3 runs 13 residues. Per the germline V gene, CDR1 is GTSNPN and CDR2 is SVGIG (reference sequence). V shed 0 bases and J shed 4 bases, with 9 bases lying between them. CDR3 loop: CAWSVRQGYGYTF. The CDR3 coding sequence is TGTGCCTGGAGTGTACGGCAGGGCTATGGCTACACCTTC.

This clone was observed a handful of times. The V and J genes are TRBV6-1 and TRBJ2-3; a weak D match, TRBD2 (6 bases). Germline V gene sequence: CDR1 MNHNS, CDR2 SASEGT. Trimming removed 2 bases from V and 2 bases from J, with 14 bases in between. The CDR3 has 16 residues. In nucleotides, the CDR3 is TGTGCCAGCAGTGAACTGGCTAGCGCGTCCACAGATACGCAGTATTTT. Protein sequence: CASSELASASTDTQYF.

This clone was detected only a few times. V is TRBV11-2 and J is TRBJ1-2; maybe TRBD1 (5 bases). Trimming shortened V by 5 bases and J by 4 bases, and 11 bases separated the two germline ends. Looked up from germline, CDR1 is SGHAT and CDR2 is FQNNGV. The CDR3 is 13 amino acids. CDR3 loop: CASSPGLLYGYTF. The CDR3 DNA is TGTGCCAGCAGCCCAGGGCTCCTCTATGGCTACACCTTC.

The chain joins TRBV28 to TRBJ1-2; no firm D call. The CDR3 is 13 residues long. V was pared by 7 bases and J by 3 bases, with 12 bases between. CDR1 MDHEN and CDR2 SYDVKM come from the germline V gene. Here the CDR3 DNA reads TGTGCCAGCATAACATCCCGGGACTATGGCTACACCTTC. This translates into CASITSRDYGYTF.